The rows below give T cell receptor beta chains drawn from one sample of a study of T cell responses to AZD1222 COVID-19 vaccine. Sequenced by immunoSEQ multiplex PCR; TCRdb stores in-frame clones only, minus some. The sample carries 69,000 or so clones, about 88% recorded once. The sequences come from peripheral blood, collected 28 days after the second dose of the MenACWY control vaccine. Receptors were obtained from an adult who received the MenACWY meningococcal vaccine as a control. Each CDR3 is given without its conserved first and last residue. The order of the fields is V gene, CDR3 protein.

>TRBV7-2
ASSFSGGTYNEQF
>TRBV3-1/TRBV3-2
ASSAGTLEQF
>TRBV3-1/TRBV3-2
ASSQEATVAGSTDTQY
>TRBV29-1
SVERNRETQY
>TRBV6-6
ASSYPGQSYEQY
>TRBV6-2/TRBV6-3
ASSYGAGASYEQY
>TRBV11-2
ASSPGRWRTRNNEQF
>TRBV2
ASSVRGAAGNEQF
>TRBV19
ASSTTGRTEAF
>TRBV18
ASSPGSGGYEKLF
>TRBV6-5
ASSYRNYGYT
>TRBV2
ASSLYPAGGSGYT
>TRBV7-2
ASSRRDYPSEQY
>TRBV10-3
AIREDQSPLH
>TRBV5-1
ASSLTEGTEAF
>TRBV28
ASSLSGGRTQY
>TRBV13
ASSLPMTVYTGTEAF
>TRBV11-3
ASSLGRQADTQY
>TRBV2
ASSGRAFGNTIY
>TRBV19
ASRTGWSNQPQH
>TRBV12-3/TRBV12-4
ASSRLDSEEY
>TRBV2
ASSSSRTEAF
>TRBV28
ASSLLGPWGNTGELF
>TRBV24-1
ATSDSPGGGRETQY
>TRBV4-3
ASSQVPDGNEKLF
>TRBV21-1
ASSKGLRTGKYEQY
>TRBV4-2
ASSLGTENTEAF
>TRBV5-4
ASSVSPGTNQPQH
>TRBV19
ASNGQGKSDTQY
>TRBV5-8
ASSLDRGTPKAF
>TRBV2
ASSAQSSVYGYT
>TRBV6-4
ASSDVATIY
>TRBV30
AWSVRQGDEKLF
>TRBV5-1
ASSPSTNEKLF
>TRBV15
ATSRDQGGEKLF
>TRBV2
ASSPGTGYRTQH
>TRBV6-2/TRBV6-3
ASSLPDRPHYGYT
>TRBV6-5
ASSYDTRREQF
>TRBV11-2
ASSLTGGLAGGQGDTQY
>TRBV6-5
ASSLGDEQF
>TRBV4-3
ASSQDPGSLVTDTQY
>TRBV7-9
ASSLAGGGNEQF
>TRBV5-1
ASSLQGNEAF
>TRBV5-5
ASSATGRTEAF
>TRBV28
ASSTGSLLHEQY
>TRBV19
ASMSGINSPLH
>TRBV11-3
ASSRQGVDSTTELF
>TRBV10-3
AISESGGSSYNEQF
>TRBV11-2
ASSFGGYEQY